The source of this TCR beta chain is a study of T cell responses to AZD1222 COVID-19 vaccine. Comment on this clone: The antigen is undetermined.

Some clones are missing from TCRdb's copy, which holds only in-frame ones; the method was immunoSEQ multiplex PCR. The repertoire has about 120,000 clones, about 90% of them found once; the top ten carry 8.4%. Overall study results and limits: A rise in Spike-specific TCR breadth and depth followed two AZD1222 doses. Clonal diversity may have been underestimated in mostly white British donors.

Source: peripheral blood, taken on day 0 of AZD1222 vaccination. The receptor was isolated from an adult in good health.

CDR3 in amino acids: CASSQGPQNTEAFF. The CDR3 DNA follows: TGCGCCAGCAGCCAAGGACCTCAAAACACTGAAGCTTTCTTT. V usage is TRBV4-1 and J usage is TRBJ1-1; no clear D gene. V was pared by 1 base and J by 2 bases, with 8 bases between. This CDR3 comprises 14 residues. The germline V gene has CDR1 MGHRA and CDR2 YSYEKL.